This section outlines one T cell receptor (beta chain) sequence together with its context. Its antigen remains unidentified. Per-nucleotide qualities are absent, and no much larger clonotype sits a single base away. This record belongs to a study of CD8 T cells in ankylosing spondylitis (dated by TCRdb to about 2017). Context from the whole study: To find TCR variants linked to disease, the study profiled T cell receptor beta repertoires in ankylosing spondylitis patients and healthy donors. The whole study cohort included 108 healthy donors and around 25 ankylosing spondylitis patients. Peripheral blood samples were taken, and synovial fluid was additionally collected from ankylosing spondylitis patients.

The paper as a whole reports these results and caveats: In peripheral blood, the disease-linked clones were found at relatively low frequencies and had a CD8+ phenotype. According to the report, matched synovial fluid samples from ankylosing spondylitis patients were significantly enriched for the disease-linked clones. A TCR beta motif of several highly homologous amino acid variants appeared characteristic of blood from ankylosing spondylitis patients. Some motif variants had previously been reported in the synovial fluid and blood of reactive arthritis patients, which suggests shared mechanisms of disease initiation.

The sample was run on an Illumina HiSeq 2500. Quantitative 5'-RACE with molecular barcodes was used to prepare TCR beta libraries. The study's processing was this. To identify disease-linked TCR variants, a new computational method was used, one built on a probabilistic model of VDJ rearrangement. TCRdb trimmed public reads at Q25 via fastp, called clones via MiXCR and kept in-frame beta chains. Each entry merges the rows of one CDR3 protein and shows their most common DNA and genes. What appears here as the V and J calls and clone size reflects TCRdb's work, not the paper's. The sample table holds about 390,000 distinct CDR3 sequences, of which around 22% were seen once. The ten largest clonotypes hold about 17% of the sample. Relative to germline, V is missing 1 base and J is missing 1 base, with 2 bases of the junction outside any gene match. CDR1 and CDR2 were assigned from the germline V gene (reference sequence) as SGHNT and YYREEE. The CDR3 runs 16 amino acids, cysteine and phenylalanine included. Of the read, only the CDR3 DNA is kept; its 48 bases are in frame from base 1.

The chain is encoded by TRBV5-4 joined to TRBJ2-2; a stretch of 9 junction bases matches TRBD2. Sequenced material: blood, either unsorted or a sorted T cell fraction (not recorded which). This clonotype originated in a male donor with ankylosing spondylitis. The nucleotide sequence is given as TGTGCCAGCAGCTTGCTAGCGGGACAGAACACCGGGGAGCTGTTTTTT. The resulting protein is CASSLLAGQNTGELFF.